This entry features one T cell receptor beta chain sequence. Only in-frame clones appear in the TCRdb table, and some are missing; sequencing was by immunoSEQ multiplex PCR. The sample carries tens of thousands of clones, just over 90% recorded once. This sample was included in a study of monozygotic twins with cystic fibrosis. The CDR3 runs to 15 residues. V lost 8 bases, J lost 10 bases, and 16 bases stayed unmatched. From germline, CDR1 is MNHNY and CDR2 SVGAGI (reference sequence). The chain uses TRBV6-6 and TRBJ1-5, with 8 bases identical to TRBD1. Input material: blood. This TCR came from a girl aged 2 to 10 with cystic fibrosis. The CDR3 bases are TGTGCCAGCGGGGACCCAGGGGGCCGTATCGACCCCCAGCATTTT. Translation gives CASGDPGGRIDPQHF.